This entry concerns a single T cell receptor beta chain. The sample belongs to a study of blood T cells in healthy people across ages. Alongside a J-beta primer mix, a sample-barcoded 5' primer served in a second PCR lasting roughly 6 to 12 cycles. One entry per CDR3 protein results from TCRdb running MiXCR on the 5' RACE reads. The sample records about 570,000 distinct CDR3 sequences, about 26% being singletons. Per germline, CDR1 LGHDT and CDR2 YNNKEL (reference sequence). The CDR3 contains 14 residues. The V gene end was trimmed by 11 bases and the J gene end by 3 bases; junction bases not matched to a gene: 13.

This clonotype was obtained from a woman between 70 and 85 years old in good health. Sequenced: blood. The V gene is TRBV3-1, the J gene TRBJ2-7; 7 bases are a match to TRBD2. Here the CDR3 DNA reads TGTGCCTGCGGCCAGGGAGGGGTAATCTACGAGCAGTACTTC. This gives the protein CACGQGGVIYEQYF.